This is a list of T cell receptor beta chains from one sample in a study of post-analysis software for immune sequencing data. Each CDR3 protein is one row after TCRdb ran MiXCR on the PCR reads. The sample contains approximately 630,000 distinct CDR3 sequences, roughly three fifths of which appear only once. The material sequenced was blood. These TCRs come from a girl aged 2-10 years with multiple sclerosis. Each CDR3 is given with its conserved first and last residue. Fields, in order: clone size, CDR3 length, V gene, J gene, D gene, CDR3 DNA, CDR3 protein. The D gene is left open where the match is weak. Some rows mark clone size as missing; the rest say once, few, many or name a class of expanded clone.

size: few
length: 15
V: TRBV28
J: TRBJ2-1
D: TRBD2
DNA: TGTGCCAGCAGCGACGGACTAGCGGTTTACAATGAGCAGTTCTTC
CDR3: CASSDGLAVYNEQFF

size: -
length: 18
V: TRBV5-1
J: TRBJ1-6
D: -
DNA: TGCGCCAGCAGCCGTATCCCCTCCGGACAGCCGGATAATTCACCCCTCCACTTT
CDR3: CASSRIPSGQPDNSPLHF

size: -
length: 17
V: TRBV5-1
J: TRBJ2-2
D: TRBD1
DNA: TGCGCCAGCAGCTTGGCATGGACAGGGCTGAACACCGGGGAGCTGTTTTTT
CDR3: CASSLAWTGLNTGELFF

size: -
length: 13
V: TRBV29-1
J: TRBJ2-7
D: -
DNA: TGCAGCGTTGAGGATAGCCTCTCCTACGAGCAGTACTTC
CDR3: CSVEDSLSYEQYF

size: -
length: 16
V: TRBV15
J: TRBJ2-5
D: -
DNA: TGTGCCACCAGCAGCCCTCAGGGCGTCGAAGTTGAGACCCAGTACTTC
CDR3: CATSSPQGVEVETQYF

size: -
length: 16
V: TRBV25-1
J: TRBJ2-5
D: TRBD1
DNA: TGTGCCAGCACCGATTACCTTGGGACAGGGGGAGAGACCCAGTACTTC
CDR3: CASTDYLGTGGETQYF

size: few
length: 13
V: TRBV5-5
J: TRBJ2-5
D: TRBD1
DNA: TGTGCCAGCAGCCATGGGACAGGGGAGGACCAGTACTTC
CDR3: CASSHGTGEDQYF

size: once
length: 18
V: TRBV20-1
J: TRBJ2-1
D: TRBD1
DNA: TGCAGTGCTAGAGATGGGGGACAGGGGCTCTCCCGTTACAATGAGCAGTTCTTC
CDR3: CSARDGGQGLSRYNEQFF

size: -
length: 15
V: TRBV10-2
J: TRBJ2-1
D: -
DNA: TGTGCCAGCAGGGCCCCGACCCAGAAATCGAATGAGCAGTTCTTC
CDR3: CASRAPTQKSNEQFF

size: -
length: 17
V: TRBV7-9
J: TRBJ2-3
D: TRBD2
DNA: TGTGCCAGCAGCTCCCGGACTAGCGGGGGATCCACAGATACGCAGTATTTT
CDR3: CASSSRTSGGSTDTQYF

size: once
length: 11
V: TRBV6-5
J: TRBJ1-1
D: -
DNA: TGTGCCAGCAGTAAACCAGGTGAAGCTTTCTTT
CDR3: CASSKPGEAFF

size: -
length: 14
V: TRBV20-1
J: TRBJ2-3
D: TRBD2
DNA: TGCAGTGGCTGCCCTAGCGGGCTCACAGATACGCAGTATTTT
CDR3: CSGCPSGLTDTQYF

size: -
length: 16
V: TRBV7-9
J: TRBJ2-1
D: TRBD2
DNA: TGTGCCAGCAGCTTAGCTAGCGGGAATCTCTACAATGAGCAGTTCTTC
CDR3: CASSLASGNLYNEQFF

size: once
length: 19
V: TRBV28
J: TRBJ2-1
D: -
DNA: TGTGCCAGCAGTTCCCAGGGAAGGTCCTTCAGGGTAATGGGCGATGAGCAGTTCTTC
CDR3: CASSSQGRSFRVMGDEQFF

size: -
length: 13
V: TRBV12-3/TRBV12-4
J: TRBJ2-7
D: -
DNA: TGTGCCAGCAGTTCCTCAGGGGCGAACGAGCAGTACTTC
CDR3: CASSSSGANEQYF

size: -
length: 16
V: TRBV7-9
J: TRBJ2-3
D: -
DNA: TGTGCCAGCAGCTTAGAGGGCGCGGGGAAATCAGATACGCAGTATTTT
CDR3: CASSLEGAGKSDTQYF

size: few
length: 18
V: TRBV7-9
J: TRBJ2-3
D: TRBD2
DNA: TGTGCCAGCAGCCCCCGCCTACTAGCGGGGGGGGGCACAGATACGCAGTATTTT
CDR3: CASSPRLLAGGGTDTQYF

size: few
length: 16
V: TRBV28
J: TRBJ2-1
D: TRBD2
DNA: TGTGCCAGCAGTATGCCGACTAGCGGGAGTCTCGATGAGCAGTTCTTC
CDR3: CASSMPTSGSLDEQFF

size: few
length: 14
V: TRBV6-2/TRBV6-3
J: TRBJ2-7
D: -
DNA: TGTGCCAGCAGTAGACTACAGGGACCCGTCGAGCAGTACTTC
CDR3: CASSRLQGPVEQYF

size: few
length: 15
V: TRBV3-1
J: TRBJ2-7
D: TRBD2
DNA: TGTGCCAGCAGCCAAGAAGGAAGCGGGACCGGCGAGCAGTACTTC
CDR3: CASSQEGSGTGEQYF

size: few
length: 11
V: TRBV6-5
J: TRBJ2-3
D: -
DNA: TGTGCCAGCAGAGTTGTGAATACGCAGTATTTT
CDR3: CASRVVNTQYF

size: -
length: 15
V: TRBV7-9
J: TRBJ1-4
D: -
DNA: TGTGCCAGCAGCCCCCTTCGGGGGATAGATGAAAAACTGTTTTTT
CDR3: CASSPLRGIDEKLFF

size: -
length: 16
V: TRBV7-2
J: TRBJ1-2
D: TRBD1
DNA: TGTGCCAGCAGCCGAACACGGACAGGGGACCCCTATGGCTACACCTTC
CDR3: CASSRTRTGDPYGYTF

size: once
length: 17
V: TRBV29-1
J: TRBJ2-1
D: TRBD2
DNA: TGCAGCGCCTCCGGGACTAGCGGGAGAGGCTCCTACAATGAGCAGTTCTTC
CDR3: CSASGTSGRGSYNEQFF

size: few
length: 16
V: TRBV7-2
J: TRBJ2-1
D: -
DNA: TGTGCCAGCAGTCCGTTGGCGGGGGCCTCCTACAATGAGCAGTTCTTC
CDR3: CASSPLAGASYNEQFF

size: -
length: 17
V: TRBV4-1
J: TRBJ2-5
D: TRBD2
DNA: TGCGCCAGCAGCCGAGAGGCGACTAGCGGGGAATGGGAGACCCAGTACTTC
CDR3: CASSREATSGEWETQYF

size: -
length: 15
V: TRBV7-2
J: TRBJ2-4
D: TRBD1
DNA: TGTGCCAGCAGCTTGACACAGGGGCCGGGGAACATTCAGTACTTC
CDR3: CASSLTQGPGNIQYF

size: few
length: 14
V: TRBV20-1
J: TRBJ2-1
D: -
DNA: TGCAGTGCTAGAGATGGGGCGCTCTACGATGAGCAGTTCTTC
CDR3: CSARDGALYDEQFF

size: few
length: 13
V: TRBV12-3/TRBV12-4
J: TRBJ2-3
D: -
DNA: TGTGCCAGCAACCGTCCCGAAGGAGATACGCAGTATTTT
CDR3: CASNRPEGDTQYF

size: -
length: 17
V: TRBV6-1
J: TRBJ2-1
D: -
DNA: TGTGCCAGCAGTCGAACCTCGCGCCGCTCGGGGCCCAATGAGCAGTTCTTC
CDR3: CASSRTSRRSGPNEQFF

size: few
length: 15
V: TRBV7-9
J: TRBJ2-7
D: TRBD2
DNA: TGTGCCAGCAGCACTCGTCTAGCGGGAGGAAACGAGCAGTACTTC
CDR3: CASSTRLAGGNEQYF